The 23 T cell receptor beta chains presented below share a single source sample, sequenced in a study of metastatic and nonmetastatic thyroid tumors. With MiXCR, TCRdb reprocessed the PCR reads. The table has about 22,000 clones, 18% seen once. No patient had received any treatment before thyroid surgery. Specimen: adjacent normal tissue. These receptors were obtained from a male donor with papillary thyroid cancer or a benign thyroid nodule (not recorded which). Some clones in this sample may be carry-over from other donors' samples.

To note about this clone: A junction end diverges from the germline sequence, so it may reflect a read error. The chain carries TRBV12-3 or TRBV12-4 and TRBJ1-4; D call uncertain. The CDR3 totals 14 residues. CDR3 sequence (DNA): TGTGCCAGGAGTTTAGGGAACCCTAATGAAAAACTGTTTTTT. Translation: CARSLGNPNEKLFF.

This clone was detected many times. The same CDR3 arises from other DNA sequences in this sample as well. The V call is TRBV2, the J call TRBJ1-1; the D gene is possibly TRBD1 (6 bases). The CDR3 consists of 18 residues. The germline CDR1 and CDR2 sequences are SNHLY and FYNNEI. The V end was cut by 4 bases, the J end by 0 bases, with 21 bases between. Here the CDR3 DNA reads TGTGCCAGCAGTGCGGGTCCTGGACAGACACGGCTGAACACTGAAGCTTTCTTT. It translates to CASSAGPGQTRLNTEAFF.

This clone was found many times. The rearrangement uses TRBV4-3 and TRBJ2-2; D perhaps matches TRBD1 (5 bases). With 1 base removed from V and 11 bases from J, the gap between germline ends came to 17 bases. The CDR3 spans 15 residues. CDR1 is LGHNA and CDR2 is YSLEER in the germline V gene. The CDR3 bases are TGCGCCAGCAGCCAAGGAGAACTCGACCAGGGAGAGCTGTTTTTT. Encoded protein: CASSQGELDQGELFF.

This clone rates as medium-sized. The CDR3 is CATGRDRSSYEQYV. The CDR3 DNA sequence: TGTGCCACGGGGAGGGACAGGAGCTCCTACGAGCAGTACGTC. This chain connects TRBV6-4 to TRBJ2-7, with D perhaps TRBD1 (8 bases). V lost 10 bases to trimming and J lost 0 bases, with 16 bases between them. The CDR3 has 14 amino acids. CDR1 is MRHNA and CDR2 is SNTAGT in the germline V gene.

This clone was seen ten or more times. This chain uses TRBV9 with TRBJ2-1; 8 bases agree with TRBD1. Germline V gene lookup returns CDR1 SGDLS and CDR2 YYNGEE. This CDR3 is 17 amino acids long. The trim removed 4 bases at V and 2 bases at J, leaving 11 bases unmatched. Here the CDR3 DNA reads TGTGCCAGCAGCTCCCGAGCCGACAGGGGCACCTACAATGAGCAGTTCTTC. Translating gives CASSSRADRGTYNEQFF.

On this clone itself: A much larger clone lies a single base off, so this may be a read error. Other DNA sequences in this sample translate to the same CDR3. The V gene is TRBV5-4, the J gene TRBJ2-2; 9 bases line up with TRBD2. The CDR3 runs 15 residues. V trimming: 4 bases; J trimming: 7 bases; junction bases outside the gene matches: 8. CDR1 and CDR2 from the germline V gene are SGHNT and YYREEE (reference sequence). The CDR3 DNA sequence: TGTGCCAGCAGCCCCGGTGAGCGGGAGGTCGGGGAGCTGTTTTTT. It is translated as CASSPGEREVGELFF.

Notes on this clone: It is likely a read error, because the conserved phenylalanine at the end of the CDR3 is missing. CDR3 nucleotide sequence: TGTGCCAGCAGCCAAACCAAACCGGGAAGGGCTGGAAACACCATATATTGT. This encodes CASSQTKPGRAGNTIYC. The gene calls are TRBV4-2 and TRBJ1-3; no clear D gene. CDR3 length: 17 amino acids. Germline assignment: CDR1 LGHNA and CDR2 YNFKEQ. Trimming shortened V by 2 bases and J by 2 bases, and 16 bases separated the two germline ends.

This clone was detected ten times or more. The chain combines TRBV12-3 or TRBV12-4 with TRBJ1-2, with D tentatively TRBD1 (5 bases). Trimming left V 7 bases short and J 4 bases short, with 10 bases between. The CDR3 is made up of 12 amino acids. CDR3 sequence (DNA): TGTGCCAGCATCCGAGACAGCTATGGCTACACCTTC. Translation gives CASIRDSYGYTF.

This clone is medium-sized (0.01 to 0.1%) within its sample. The gene calls are TRBV6-6 and TRBJ2-6, with D unresolved. The V gene lost 0 bases and the J gene lost 0 bases, with 6 bases spanning the gap. Germline V gene lookup returns CDR1 MNHNY and CDR2 SVGAGI (reference sequence). The CDR3 length is 16 residues. The CDR3 DNA sequence: TGTGCCAGCAGTTACTCTGGGGACTCTGGGGCCAACGTCCTGACTTTC. Translated, it gives CASSYSGDSGANVLTF.

This clone was counted a few times. This may be a read error, as it is one base from a much larger clone. Other DNA sequences in the sample encode the same CDR3. The V and J genes are TRBV5-4 and TRBJ2-7, with TRBD1 matching 7 bases. The CDR3 spans 14 residues. Germline trimming cut 3 bases from V and 5 bases from J; bases unmatched to any gene: 8. Germline-derived CDR1 and CDR2 are SGHNT and YYREEE (reference sequence). CDR3 bases: TGTGCCAGCAGCTCGACGGACAGGCCCCACGAGCAGTACTTC. Protein sequence: CASSSTDRPHEQYF. Full variable domain (missing parts from reference TRBV5-4 and TRBJ2-7): ETGVTQSPTHLIKTRGQQVTLRCSSQSGHNTVSWYQQALGQGPQFIFQYYREEENGRGNFPPRFSGLQFPNYSSELNVNALELDDSALYLCASSSTDRPHEQYFGPGTRLTVT.

This clone was seen at least ten times. The chain recombines TRBV28 with TRBJ2-5, with 7 bases matching TRBD1. The germline gives CDR1 MDHEN, CDR2 SYDVKM. The length of the CDR3 is 16 residues. Germline trimming cut 5 bases from V and 0 bases from J; bases unmatched to any gene: 9. The CDR3, as DNA: TGTGCCAGCAGTCCTCTCGGGACAGCGTACCAAGAGACCCAGTACTTC. This encodes CASSPLGTAYQETQYF. The variable domain in full, with the rest retrieved from reference TRBV28 and TRBJ2-5, is DVKVTQSSRYLVKRTGEKVFLECVQDMDHENMFWYRQDPGLGLRLIYFSYDVKMKEKGDIPEGYSVSREKKERFSLILESASTNQTSMYLCASSPLGTAYQETQYFGPGTRLLVL.

This clone occurred many times. Written as DNA, the CDR3 is TGTGCCAGTAGTACTGCCGGGACAGGGGGCTTTGAGCAGTACTTC. Its translation is CASSTAGTGGFEQYF. V usage is TRBV19 and J usage is TRBJ2-7; TRBD1 matches 12 bases. This CDR3 spans 15 amino acids. V gave up 4 bases and J gave up 7 bases; unmatched junction bases: 8. The germline gives CDR1 LNHDA, CDR2 SQIVND (reference sequence).

In its sample, this clone ranks as medium-sized. This chain uses TRBV7-3 with TRBJ1-2; TRBD1 agrees at 10 bases. This CDR3 has 13 amino acids. The J segment lost 8 bases and the V segment lost 5 bases, leaving 5 bases of the junction unmatched. The germline V gene encodes CDR1 SGHTA and CDR2 FQGTGA. The CDR3 reads CASSVTGGAGYTF. In nucleotides, the CDR3 is TGTGCCAGCAGCGTGACAGGGGGCGCAGGCTACACCTTC.

There are a few counts of this clone. This may arise from a read error, as a much more abundant clone is one base away. The V call is TRBV5-4, the J call TRBJ2-1; the match to TRBD2 covers 8 bases. Germline V gene sequence: CDR1 SGHNT, CDR2 YYREEE (reference sequence). The CDR3 is 14 amino acids. The CDR3 spells CASNLAGDYNGQFF. As DNA, the CDR3 is TGTGCCAGCAACCTAGCGGGCGATTACAATGGGCAGTTCTTC.

At least ten counts were recorded for this clone. This sequence joins TRBV9 and TRBJ2-2; D gene ambiguous. The germline V gene encodes CDR1 SGDLS and CDR2 YYNGEE. This CDR3 spans 13 amino acids. V gave up 3 bases and J gave up 7 bases, with 10 bases separating them. CDR3 sequence (DNA): TGTGCCAGCAGCGAGCCGAACGGCGGGGAGCTGTTTTTT. This sequence encodes CASSEPNGGELFF.

This clone was seen ten or more times. This chain joins TRBV11-1 and TRBJ1-6; 9 bases match TRBD1. Germline trimming cut 5 bases from V and 11 bases from J; bases unmatched to any gene: 7. Per germline, CDR1 SGHAT and CDR2 FQDESV (reference sequence). This CDR3 spans 14 amino acids. The CDR3 spells CASSPGQGSAPLHF. DNA of the CDR3: TGTGCCAGCAGCCCGGGACAGGGTTCGGCACCCCTCCACTTT.

This clone was seen repeatedly, ten times or more. CDR3 loop: CSASEVQTEAFF. CDR3 DNA sequence: TGCAGTGCTAGCGAGGTACAGACTGAAGCTTTCTTT. The chain combines TRBV20-1 with TRBJ1-1, with D hard to call. The CDR3 sequence is 12 residues long. Trimming shortened V by 3 bases and J by 5 bases, and 10 bases separated the two germline ends. CDR1 and CDR2 (germline): DFQATT, SNEGSKA (reference sequence).

This clone has a count of ten or more. The chain has TRBV7-9 and TRBJ1-4; D call uncertain. V lost 2 bases and J 5 bases, leaving 21 bases between the germline ends. This CDR3 has 18 residues. Germline values: CDR1 SEHNR, CDR2 FQNEAQ (reference sequence). CDR3 bases: TGTGCCAGCAGCTTAAAGCACCCTTTCGCGGGCTCGAATGAAAAACTGTTTTTT. Translated: CASSLKHPFAGSNEKLFF.

This clone was recorded at least ten times. The V gene is TRBV5-8, the J gene TRBJ2-7; possible D gene TRBD1, 6 bases. Trimming left V 2 bases short and J 2 bases short, with 11 bases between. Germline V lookup: CDR1 SGHTS, CDR2 YDEGEE. CDR3 length: 14 residues. The CDR3 region is CASSLGDTTYEQYV. The CDR3 nucleotides are TGTGCCAGCAGCTTAGGGGACACAACCTACGAGCAGTACGTC.

This clone occurred many times. A much larger clonotype is one base distant, so this may be a read error. The gene calls are TRBV7-8 and TRBJ2-3; TRBD2 aligns across 7 bases. V was pared by 4 bases and J by 0 bases, with 13 bases of the junction left unmatched. This CDR3 has 18 residues. Germline V gives CDR1 SGHVS, CDR2 FQNEAQ. DNA of the CDR3: TGTGCCAGCAGCTCGCTGACTAGCACGTCGACTAGCACAGATACGCAGTATTTT. Encoded protein: CASSSLTSTSTSTDTQYF. Using reference TRBV7-8 and TRBJ2-3 for the parts outside the CDR3, the full variable domain is GAGVSQSPRYKVAKRGQDVALRCDPISGHVSLFWYQQALGQGPEFLTYFQNEAQLDKSGLPSDRFFAERPEGSVSTLKIQRTQQEDSAVYLCASSSLTSTSTSTDTQYFGPGTRLTVL.

By proportion, this clone is medium-sized. This chain's CDR3 is CASRPVLPQETQYF. The DNA for the CDR3 is TGTGCCAGCAGACCGGTCCTCCCCCAAGAGACCCAGTACTTC. The chain is built from TRBV28 and TRBJ2-5; D gene uncertain. Trimming cost V 6 bases and J 1 base, with 12 bases left between them. CDR1 and CDR2 from the germline V gene are MDHEN and SYDVKM. The CDR3 covers 14 residues.

This clone was counted at least ten times. The genes are TRBV30 and TRBJ1-4; no definite D call. Germline CDR1 reads GTSNPN; CDR2 reads SVGIG (reference sequence). V lost 0 bases and J lost 8, with 10 bases in between. This CDR3 region has 13 residues. DNA for the CDR3: TGTGCCTGGAGTGTTGGGGTCTGGGAAAAACTGTTTTTT. This gives the protein CAWSVGVWEKLFF.

This clone was seen a few times. The rearrangement uses TRBV6-1 and TRBJ2-1; 12 bases fit TRBD2. V gave up 7 bases and J gave up 4 bases; unmatched junction bases: 8. The CDR3 sequence is 16 residues long. Germline V gives CDR1 MNHNS, CDR2 SASEGT. CDR3 amino acids: CASIDRLAGVYNEQFF. In DNA form, the CDR3 reads TGTGCCAGCATTGACAGACTAGCGGGAGTGTACAATGAGCAGTTCTTC.